This T cell receptor (beta chain) emerged from a study of shared clonotypes between healthy human individuals. Unsorted PBMCs provided DNA that was sequenced on ten immunoSEQ deep assay plates. Produced via immunoSEQ multiplex PCR; TCRdb's table is partial and in-frame only. The data show fewer than 550,000 clones, 75% to 80% seen once. The CDR3 runs to 16 residues. V lost 0 bases to trimming and J lost 3 bases, with 11 bases between them. Per the germline V gene, CDR1 is SGHTA and CDR2 is FQGNSA. Each unsorted sample relied on roughly 82 million PBMCs as its source of genomic DNA. The sequencing sample was made of PBMCs. The TCR originated in a woman aged 40 to 50 in good health. Some clones in this sample may be carry-over from other donors' samples. The rearrangement joins TRBV7-2 to TRBJ2-2; D is perhaps TRBD2 (6 bases). The DNA for the CDR3 is TGTGCCAGCAGCTTAGCCCCTAGCGTAGACACCGGGGAGCTGTTTTTT. Translated: CASSLAPSVDTGELFF.